Each of the 31 T cell receptor beta chains below was sequenced from the same sample in a study of T cell repertoires in cytomegalovirus infection (dated by TCRdb to between 2019 and 2020). Per the publication, the treatment or condition label means: in vitro stimulation with specific CMV peptide epitopes to enrich CMV-specific T cells. For these TCRs, the target antigens are not known. Sequencing instrument: Illumina HiSeq 1500. The raw public data were reprocessed by TCRdb itself: fastp quality trimming at Q25, MiXCR clonotype calling, in-frame beta chains only. Rows matching on CDR3 protein sequence are summarized as one entry with the most common DNA and genes. The sample data list 200,000 or so distinct CDR3 sequences, and about 40% of these were observed just once. The top ten constitute 55% to 60% of the sample. The sequencing here drew on CD8+ T cells from cultured PBMCs, taken from culture after CMV antigen stimulation. The receptors come from a human donor in good health (CMV status not recorded). Some clones in this sample may be carry-over from other donors' samples.

This clonotype turned up a few times. The chain joins TRBV7-9 to TRBJ2-7; 7 positions agree with TRBD2. This CDR3 has 15 amino acids. With V trimmed by 5 bases and J by 0 bases, 7 bases remained unmatched. Germline CDR1 reads SEHNR; CDR2 reads FQNEAQ (reference sequence). CDR3 coding DNA: TGTGCCAGCAGCGGGGGAGGGCTGAGCTCCTACGAGCAGTACTTC. It yields the protein CASSGGGLSSYEQYF.

The V and J genes are TRBV2 and TRBJ1-6; D unresolved. Germline CDR1 is SNHLY and CDR2 is FYNNEI. The germline V and J ends were trimmed by 8 bases and 2 bases, with 7 bases remaining between them. CDR3 length: 13 amino acids. The CDR3 region has the DNA TGTGCCAGCCTCCCCCCCTATAATTCACCCCTCCACTTT. This gives the protein CASLPPYNSPLHF. The full variable domain, rest sourced from reference TRBV2 and TRBJ1-6, is EPEVTQTPSHQVTQMGQEVILRCVPISNHLYFYWYRQILGQKVEFLVSFYNNEISEKSEIFDDQFSVERPDGSNFTLKIRSTKLEDSAMYFCASLPPYNSPLHFGNGTRLTVT.

This clonotype has a count of ten or more. The chain carries TRBV7-9 and TRBJ1-1; the D is unclear. Germline values: CDR1 SEHNR, CDR2 FQNEAQ (reference sequence). The V and J ends lost 0 bases and 6 bases respectively, with 14 bases between them. This CDR3 has 15 amino acids. The CDR3 DNA is TGTGCCAGCAGCTTAGCGCTGTCGGGCCGTTCTGAAGCTTTCTTT. It translates to CASSLALSGRSEAFF.

This clonotype was seen a handful of times. The chain combines TRBV28 with TRBJ2-1; D remains ambiguous. The CDR3 is 12 amino acids. The V end was cut by 3 bases, the J end by 5 bases, with 5 bases between. The germline CDR1 and CDR2 sequences are MDHEN and SYDVKM. CDR3 DNA sequence: TGTGCCAGCAGTTTCCCCCACAATGAGCAGTTCTTC. It encodes CASSFPHNEQFF.

This clonotype was seen repeatedly, ten times or more. This chain links TRBV7-2 with TRBJ2-1, with 9 bases lining up with TRBD2. The CDR3 runs to 18 residues. Per the germline V gene, CDR1 is SGHTA and CDR2 is FQGNSA. The V gene end was trimmed by 5 bases and the J gene end by 2 bases; junction bases not matched to a gene: 13. Here the CDR3 DNA reads TGTGCCAGCAGCCGGGCGTGGGAGCGGGGGGCTACCTACAATGAGCAGTTCTTC. Residues: CASSRAWERGATYNEQFF.

This clonotype showed up just once. The gene calls are TRBV27 and TRBJ2-3, with TRBD2 identical over 8 bases. The CDR3 covers 14 residues. V was clipped by 6 bases and J by 3 bases; unmatched bases: 5. Germline V lookup: CDR1 MNHEY, CDR2 SMNVEV (reference sequence). Here the CDR3 reads CASSGLAGTDTQYF. As DNA, the CDR3 is TGTGCCAGCAGCGGGTTAGCGGGGACAGATACGCAGTATTTT.

This clonotype was counted between two and nine times. This chain connects TRBV7-8 to TRBJ1-5; the match to TRBD1 covers 7 bases. Germline CDR1 and CDR2: SGHVS and FQNEAQ. J was trimmed by 4 bases and V by 5 bases; bases with no gene match: 11. The CDR3 has 16 residues. CDR3 sequence reads: CASSRSEGARNQPQHF. Here the CDR3 DNA reads TGTGCCAGCAGCCGGTCAGAGGGGGCGAGGAATCAGCCCCAGCATTTT.

The J gene is TRBJ2-7, the V gene TRBV27; 11 nucleotides align to TRBD1. This CDR3 is built from 16 residues. Looked up from germline, CDR1 is MNHEY and CDR2 is SMNVEV (reference sequence). The ends lost 3 bases at V and 3 bases at J; junction bases unmatched: 7. The CDR3 protein is CASSLSDRGHGYEQYF. The CDR3 coding sequence is TGTGCCAGCAGTTTGTCGGACAGGGGGCACGGCTACGAGCAGTACTTC.

The sample holds a few counts of this clonotype. CDR3 sequence: CASSLASSGSSNEQFF. DNA for the CDR3: TGTGCCAGCAGTTTAGCCTCTAGCGGGAGTAGCAATGAGCAGTTCTTC. The chain is built from TRBV12-3 or TRBV12-4 and TRBJ2-1; 10 positions match TRBD2. The CDR3 length is 16 residues. V was pared by 0 bases and J by 6 bases, with 5 bases of the junction left unmatched.

V is TRBV20-1 and J is TRBJ2-5, with 8 positions matching TRBD2. Germline loops: CDR1 DFQATT, CDR2 SNEGSKA (reference sequence). Unmatched junction bases numbered 11, after V lost 0 bases and J lost 5 bases. The CDR3 sequence is 16 residues long. The CDR3, as DNA: TGCAGTGCTAGAGACGAGGGTGCCGCGGGGGGCGAGACCCAGTACTTC. This translates into CSARDEGAAGGETQYF.

This clonotype showed up just a few times. The V call is TRBV27, the J call TRBJ2-1; D not certain. CDR3 length: 12 amino acids. Germline assignment: CDR1 MNHEY and CDR2 SMNVEV (reference sequence). V was pared by 3 bases and J by 6 bases, with 6 bases between. The CDR3 DNA reads as TGTGCCAGCAGTTTTAGGAGCAATGAGCAGTTCTTC. Amino acids: CASSFRSNEQFF.

The chain couples TRBV5-6 to TRBJ2-7, with D perhaps matching TRBD2 (6 bases). The germline V gene has CDR1 SGHDT and CDR2 YYEEEE. V was shortened by 2 bases and J by 0 bases, with 12 bases between the two germline ends. The length of the CDR3 is 15 residues. This CDR3 reads CASSFLGGNSYEQYF. CDR3 nucleotides: TGTGCCAGCAGCTTCCTCGGCGGGAACTCCTACGAGCAGTACTTC. Based on the CDR3 plus reference TRBV5-6 and TRBJ2-7, the full variable domain is DAGVTQSPTHLIKTRGQQVTLRCSPKSGHDTVSWYQQALGQGPQFIFQYYEEEERQRGNFPDRFSGHQFPNYSSELNVNALLLGDSALYLCASSFLGGNSYEQYFGPGTRLTVT.

This clonotype was counted between two and nine times. This sequence joins TRBV12-5 and TRBJ2-6; D not certain. Trimming took off 2 bases at V and 0 bases at J, with 2 bases between the two ends. The CDR3 covers 14 residues. Germline V lookup: CDR1 LGHNT, CDR2 FRNRAP. In DNA, the CDR3 is TGTGCTAGTGGTTTGTCCTCTGGGGCCAACGTCCTGACTTTC. Translation gives CASGLSSGANVLTF.

This clonotype turned up a few times. The chain carries TRBV7-9 and TRBJ2-7; TRBD2 might be the D (7 bases). V gave up 5 bases and J gave up 5 bases, with 16 bases separating them. The length of the CDR3 is 14 residues. Germline-derived CDR1 and CDR2 are SEHNR and FQNEAQ (reference sequence). The CDR3 DNA reads as TGTGCCAGCAGCCCCCGAGGGGGGGCTAACGAGCAGTACTTC. Encoded protein: CASSPRGGANEQYF.

This clonotype showed up many times. The V and J genes are TRBV20-1 and TRBJ1-2, with D possibly being TRBD1 (5 bases). CDR1 is DFQATT and CDR2 is SNEGSKA in the germline V gene (reference sequence). V shed 2 bases and J shed 13 bases, with 14 bases lying between them. This CDR3 is built from 11 residues. DNA for the CDR3: TGCAGTGCTAGAAAGGGTGGGGGGTGCACCTTC. It specifies CSARKGGGCTF.

This clonotype has a count of ten or more. This rearrangement joins TRBV7-2 to TRBJ2-1, with 8 bases lining up with TRBD2. J lost 7 bases, V lost 1 base, and 6 bases had no gene match. CDR3 length: 15 amino acids. CDR1 is SGHTA and CDR2 is FQGNSA in the germline V gene. For the CDR3, the DNA is TGTGCCAGCAGCTTAGGCGCGGGGGGCAGGAATGAGCAGTTCTTC. It encodes CASSLGAGGRNEQFF. Full variable domain (rest looked up from reference TRBV7-2 and TRBJ2-1): GAGVSQSPSNKVTEKGKDVELRCDPISGHTALYWYRQSLGQGLEFLIYFQGNSAPDKSGLPSDRFSAERTGGSVSTLTIQRTQQEDSAVYLCASSLGAGGRNEQFFGPGTRLTVL.

CDR3 sequence reads: CARRLGWTGGTSGANVLTF. The CDR3 coding sequence is TGTGCCAGAAGGCTGGGGTGGACAGGGGGGACCTCTGGGGCCAACGTCCTGACTTTC. The J gene is TRBJ2-6, the V gene TRBV12-3 or TRBV12-4; 10 nucleotides match TRBD1. The V segment lost 9 bases and the J segment 0 bases; nucleotides outside the gene matches: 14. CDR3 length equals 19 residues.

This clonotype occurred a few times. As DNA, the CDR3 is TGTGCCAGCAGTTACTCTCGGACAGGGTATAATTCACCCCTCCACTTT. This translates into CASSYSRTGYNSPLHF. The chain links TRBV6-5 to TRBJ1-6; 8 bases are a match to TRBD1. This CDR3 spans 16 amino acids. After removal of 0 bases from V and 4 bases from J, the junction contained 2 bases not matched to a gene. The germline gives CDR1 MNHEY, CDR2 SVGAGI.

V gene TRBV6-4 combines with J gene TRBJ2-2; D may be TRBD1 or TRBD2 (5 bases each). V shed 0 bases and J shed 4 bases, with 9 bases lying between them. The CDR3 is 15 amino acids. Germline assignment: CDR1 MRHNA and CDR2 SNTAGT. The CDR3 DNA follows: TGTGCCAGCAGTGACTCTTCAGGGAGCACCGGGGAGCTGTTTTTT. Translated, it gives CASSDSSGSTGELFF.

Details on this clonotype: One end of the junction fails to match germline, which may point to a read error. This chain connects TRBV7-2 to TRBJ1-1; D call uncertain. Germline V gene sequence: CDR1 SGHTA, CDR2 FQGNSA. The CDR3 is 14 residues long. CDR3 in amino acids: CASSAGVMNTEAFF. Here the CDR3 DNA reads TGTGCAAGCAGCGCGGGTGTCATGAACACTGAAGCTTTCTTT.

Concerning this clonotype itself: One end of the junction is discordant with germline, which a read error may explain. CDR3 bases: TGTGCCAGCAGCCTTGAAGCGGGAGGGGCCCGGCGTTTT. This sequence encodes CASSLEAGGARRF. The V call is TRBV5-4, the J call TRBJ1-4; D is possibly TRBD1 (5 bases). Germline V CDR1 and CDR2: SGHNT, YYREEE (reference sequence). There are 13 residues in the CDR3.

This clonotype was detected ten times or more. The chain uses TRBV4-2 and TRBJ2-1; D gene unclear. Germline-derived CDR1 and CDR2 are LGHNA and YNFKEQ. Trimming cost V 0 bases and J 9 bases, with 9 bases left between them. The CDR3 length is 13 residues. CDR3 protein: CASSQDLSGEQFF. In nucleotides, the CDR3 is TGTGCCAGCAGCCAAGATCTGTCTGGTGAGCAGTTCTTC.

This CDR3 is CASSIGTSLDRGGGTDTQYF. The CDR3 bases are TGTGCCAGTAGTATAGGGACCTCCCTGGACAGGGGAGGCGGCACAGATACGCAGTATTTT. The chain is built from TRBV19 and TRBJ2-3; TRBD1 matches at 9 bases. Trimming cost V 1 base and J 1 base; bases outside gene matches: 15. The CDR3 covers 20 residues. Germline V gene sequence: CDR1 LNHDA, CDR2 SQIVND (reference sequence). Full variable domain (rest looked up from reference TRBV19 and TRBJ2-3): DGGITQSPKYLFRKEGQNVTLSCEQNLNHDAMYWYRQDPGQGLRLIYYSQIVNDFQKGDIAEGYSVSREKKESFPLTVTSAQKNPTAFYLCASSIGTSLDRGGGTDTQYFGPGTRLTVL.

This clonotype was seen more than once but under ten times. This rearrangement joins TRBV6-2 or TRBV6-3 to TRBJ1-1; D possibly corresponds to TRBD1 (5 bases). Germline assignment: CDR1 MNHEY and CDR2 SVGEGT. V lost 6 bases, J lost 1 base, and 21 bases lay in between. There are 17 residues in the CDR3. The CDR3 spells CASSRQGPGRGNTEAFF. The CDR3 DNA reads as TGTGCCAGCAGCCGCCAGGGACCAGGTCGGGGGAACACTGAAGCTTTCTTT.

V gene TRBV7-8 combines with J gene TRBJ2-1; D is perhaps TRBD1 (6 bases). The CDR3 extends over 19 amino acids. With 2 bases removed from V and 0 bases from J, the gap between germline ends came to 20 bases. CDR1 and CDR2 from the germline V gene are SGHVS and FQNEAQ. The CDR3 DNA reads TGTGCCAGCAGCTTACCCCGTCCGGGACACCTGAGCTCCTACAATGAGCAGTTCTTC. Amino acids: CASSLPRPGHLSSYNEQFF. Full variable domain (outside the CDR3, taken from reference TRBV7-8 and TRBJ2-1): GAGVSQSPRYKVAKRGQDVALRCDPISGHVSLFWYQQALGQGPEFLTYFQNEAQLDKSGLPSDRFFAERPEGSVSTLKIQRTQQEDSAVYLCASSLPRPGHLSSYNEQFFGPGTRLTVL.

This CDR3 reads CASSPLAGTYYEQYF. The CDR3 nucleotides are TGTGCCAGCAGCCCTCTGGCGGGGACCTACTACGAGCAGTACTTC. V and J are TRBV7-2 and TRBJ2-7; the D gene is possibly TRBD2 (6 bases). V was clipped by 5 bases and J by 3 bases, with 17 bases between them. The CDR3 consists of 15 residues. CDR1 is SGHTA, CDR2 FQGNSA, per germline.

The chain uses TRBV11-2 and TRBJ2-1; 10 positions agree with TRBD2. This CDR3 is built from 17 residues. The V gene's germline CDR1 is SGHAT and CDR2 FQNNGV. The V gene end was trimmed by 0 bases and the J gene end by 8 bases; junction bases not matched to a gene: 10. CDR3 sequence: CASSLESQREGIYEQFF. CDR3 coding DNA: TGTGCCAGCAGCTTAGAAAGCCAGCGGGAGGGCATATATGAGCAGTTCTTC. Using reference TRBV11-2 and TRBJ2-1 for the parts outside the CDR3, the full variable domain is EAGVAQSPRYKIIEKRQSVAFWCNPISGHATLYWYQQILGQGPKLLIQFQNNGVVDDSQLPKDRFSAERLKGVDSTLKIQPAKLEDSAVYLCASSLESQREGIYEQFFGPGTRLTVL.

J is TRBJ1-2 and V is TRBV7-6, with 10 bases fitting TRBD1. CDR3 length: 14 residues. The germline V gene has CDR1 SGHVS and CDR2 FNYEAQ. Germline trimming cut 5 bases from V and 4 bases from J; bases unmatched to any gene: 4. The CDR3 sequence is CASSLGQGGYGYTF. The CDR3, as DNA: TGTGCCAGCAGCCTCGGACAGGGGGGCTATGGCTACACCTTC.

In this sample, this clonotype turned up a few times. CDR3 nucleotides: TGTGCCAGCAGCACGGGAGTAGCCGGGGAGCTGTTTTTT. It yields the protein CASSTGVAGELFF. This chain joins TRBV12-3 or TRBV12-4 and TRBJ2-2, with a tentative D call TRBD2 (6 bases). The CDR3 sequence is 13 residues long. The V gene lost 6 bases and the J gene lost 6 bases, with 11 bases spanning the gap.

The rearrangement uses TRBV7-8 and TRBJ1-5; D is perhaps TRBD1 (5 bases). The CDR3 loop spans 15 amino acids. In germline, CDR1 is SGHVS, CDR2 FQNEAQ. V lost 5 bases and J lost 0, with 11 bases in between. The CDR3 reads CASSLRRGSNQPQHF. The CDR3 DNA reads as TGTGCCAGCAGCCTCCGAAGGGGTAGCAATCAGCCCCAGCATTTT.

This clonotype has more than one count but fewer than ten. V and J are TRBV5-1 and TRBJ2-5; the D gene is possibly TRBD2 (5 bases). V was pared by 5 bases and J by 5 bases, with 7 bases between. In germline, CDR1 is SGHRS, CDR2 YFSETQ. CDR3 size: 11 residues. Written as DNA, the CDR3 is TGCGCCAGCAGTCGGGATGAGACCCAGTACTTC. It codes for CASSRDETQYF.